This section outlines one T cell receptor (beta chain) sequence together with its context. At the DNA level, this CDR3 is encoded by other sequences in the same sample as well. These data originate in a study of blood T cell repertoires in COVID-19. In the study overall: Whether acute or convalescent, the COVID-19 samples came from the United States, Italy and Spain.

The method was immunoSEQ multiplex PCR; TCRdb's version includes in-frame clones alone and lacks a portion of them. The table lists nearly 110,000 clones, 71% of them singletons. The CDR3 length is 12 residues. V lost 0 bases and J lost 4, with 4 bases in between. Germline CDR1 and CDR2: SGHAT and FQNNGV. The rearrangement links TRBV11-2 to TRBJ2-7; no definite D call. The specimen was peripheral blood. The origin of this receptor is a human donor with acute or convalescent COVID-19. The donor label of this sample is uncertain. This CDR3 is CASSLDRYEQYF. CDR3 nucleotides: TGTGCCAGCAGCTTAGACAGGTACGAGCAGTACTTC.